This T cell receptor beta chain was profiled in a study of shared clonotypes between healthy human individuals. Evenly divided among several immunoSEQ plates was the genomic DNA of each subset. Produced via immunoSEQ multiplex PCR; TCRdb's table is partial and in-frame only. Seen here are more than 2,000,000 clones, around 94% observed once, and the top ten hold over 0.12%. CDR3 length equals 14 residues. CDR1 is SGHDT, CDR2 YYEEEE, per germline. Trimming took 4 bases from V and 9 from J; bases not matched to a gene: 9. The TCR was taken from a man aged 18 to 29 in good health. The specimen sequenced was naive CD4+ T cells sorted from blood. Subset indicated: CD45RA+ positively selected. The chain recombines TRBV5-6 with TRBJ2-4; 8 bases match TRBD1. The CDR3 here is CASSPRGLRGIQYF. The CDR3 DNA reads TGTGCCAGCAGCCCCAGGGGGCTAAGGGGCATTCAGTACTTC.